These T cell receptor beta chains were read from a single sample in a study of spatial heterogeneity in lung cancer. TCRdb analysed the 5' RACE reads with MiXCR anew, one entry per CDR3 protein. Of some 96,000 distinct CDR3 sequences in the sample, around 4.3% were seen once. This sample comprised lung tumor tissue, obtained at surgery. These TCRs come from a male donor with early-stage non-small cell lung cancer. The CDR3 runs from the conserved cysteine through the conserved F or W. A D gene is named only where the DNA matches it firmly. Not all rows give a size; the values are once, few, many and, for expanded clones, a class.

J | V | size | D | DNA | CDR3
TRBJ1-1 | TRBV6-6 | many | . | TGTGCCAGCAGTTCCCCGGGAGCGGGGAAGGCTGAAGCTTTCTTT | CASSSPGAGKAEAFF
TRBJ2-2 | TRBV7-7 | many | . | TGTGCCAGCAGCTTAGCTCCTAGAGGTTATAGCACCGGGGAGCTGTTTTTT | CASSLAPRGYSTGELFF
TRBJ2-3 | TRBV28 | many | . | TGTGCCAGCATGGGTAGCTGGACAGATACGCAGTATTTT | CASMGSWTDTQYF
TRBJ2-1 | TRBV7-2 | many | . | TGTGCCAGCAGCTTCCGGACTGGAAGCTCCTACAATGAGCAGTTCTTC | CASSFRTGSSYNEQFF
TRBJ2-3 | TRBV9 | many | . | TGTGCCAGCAGCGTAGGTGGGCTTGGAGATACGCAGTATTTT | CASSVGGLGDTQYF
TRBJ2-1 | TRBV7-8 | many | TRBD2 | TGTGCCAGCAGCTTTACTCTTGGCGGGAGGGCCTACAATGAGCAGTTCTTC | CASSFTLGGRAYNEQFF
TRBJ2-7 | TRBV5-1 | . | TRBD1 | TGCGCCAGCAGCTCCGGGACAGGGGTCGACGAGCAGTACTTC | CASSSGTGVDEQYF
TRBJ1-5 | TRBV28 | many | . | TGTGCCAGCAGTTTCCCGGATCAGCCCCAGCATTTT | CASSFPDQPQHF
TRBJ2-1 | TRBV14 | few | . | TGTGCCAGCCGGGGGTACTACAATGAGCAGTTCTTC | CASRGYYNEQFF
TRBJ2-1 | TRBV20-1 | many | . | TGCAGTGCTAGTGGTCCCCTGGAGGGGTCCTACAATGAGCAGTTCTTC | CSASGPLEGSYNEQFF
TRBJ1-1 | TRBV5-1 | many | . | TGCGCCAGCAGCAATACAGGACCCAGCGCTGAAGCTTTCTTT | CASSNTGPSAEAFF
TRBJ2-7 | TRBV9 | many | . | TGTGCCAGCAGCGTAGGAGGGGACGATACCGAGCAGTACTTC | CASSVGGDDTEQYF
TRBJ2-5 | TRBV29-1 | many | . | TGCAGCGTTGTCATTTCGGCAGTTGGGACCCAGTACTTC | CSVVISAVGTQYF
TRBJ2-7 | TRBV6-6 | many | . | TGTGCCAGCAGTTCGGCAGGGGTCGAGCAGTACTTC | CASSSAGVEQYF
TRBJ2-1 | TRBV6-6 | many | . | TGTGCCAGCAGAACCGGGCCCTACAATGAGCAGTTCTTC | CASRTGPYNEQFF
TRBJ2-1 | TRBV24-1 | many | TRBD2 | TGTGCCACCAGTGATTTCCACCCCTTGGTACTAGCGGGCGAAACCTACAATGAGCAGTTCTTC | CATSDFHPLVLAGETYNEQFF
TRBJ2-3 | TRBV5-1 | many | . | TGCGCCAGCAGCTTGGTTCAGGATGGTACGCAGTATTTT | CASSLVQDGTQYF
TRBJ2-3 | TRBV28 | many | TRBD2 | TGTGCCACCATTACTAGCGGGGGATCGCTGGAAACAGATACGCAGTATTTT | CATITSGGSLETDTQYF
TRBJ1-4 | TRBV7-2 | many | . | TGTGCCAGCAGCTTAGAATCAGCAACTAATGAAAAACTGTTTTTT | CASSLESATNEKLFF
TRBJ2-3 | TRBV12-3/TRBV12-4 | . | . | TGTGCCAGCAGTTTATATGGCGGGAGCACAGATACGCAGTATTTT | CASSLYGGSTDTQYF